The 27 T cell receptor beta chains listed next were all sequenced from one sample in a study of tumor-infiltrating lymphocytes in primary liver carcinoma. TCR beta cDNA was prepared out of about 530 ng total RNA by means of a constant-region primer. Slightly modified ARM-PCR with three nested multiplex PCR rounds yielded TCR beta libraries. Running around 9 cycles apiece, the first two PCR rounds relied on TRBV1-TRBV30 forward primers together with a C-beta reverse primer. TCRdb reanalysed the multiplex PCR reads using MiXCR and keeps one entry per CDR3 protein. The sample has under 110,000 distinct CDR3 sequences, about 63% seen once. Between about 19 and 34 mg of unsorted bulk tissue served as the source from which RNA and DNA were co-extracted. Sequenced material: liver tumor tissue from sampling region 2. This sample's subset: tumor region T2, inferior pole. These TCRs come from a woman aged 55-70 years with primary liver carcinoma and hepatitis B virus infection.

There are a few counts of this clonotype. Since a much larger clone is just one base distant, this may be a read error. The CDR3 end shows no conserved phenylalanine or tryptophan, and so a read error is likely. The V gene is TRBV6-5, the J gene TRBJ1-1; D uncertain. The CDR3 has 14 residues. CDR1 is MNHEY, CDR2 SVGAGI, per germline. V was trimmed by 5 bases and J by 3 bases, leaving 13 bases between them. The CDR3 DNA follows: TGTGCCAGCAGTCGCCGGCGGGGTGACACTGAAGCTTTCCTT. Translation: CASSRRRGDTEAFL.

A remark on this clonotype: The junction differs from germline at one of its ends, possibly a read error. The chain couples TRBV6-2 or TRBV6-3 to TRBJ1-1; perhaps TRBD1 as D (5 bases). This CDR3 spans 13 amino acids. Germline CDR1 is MNHEY and CDR2 is SVGEGT. The CDR3 region has the DNA TGTGTCAGCAGTGGACATAGAAACACTGAAGCTTTCTTT. Its protein product is CVSSGHRNTEAFF.

This clonotype was recorded many times. The chain is built from TRBV5-5 and TRBJ2-7; D may correspond to TRBD1 or TRBD2 (5 bases each). Germline values: CDR1 SGHKS, CDR2 YYEKEE (reference sequence). The CDR3 extends over 14 amino acids. V was pared by 3 bases and J by 7 bases, with 17 bases between. CDR3 loop: CASSWDGTSGEQYF. The CDR3 nucleotides are TGTGCCAGCAGCTGGGACGGGACGAGTGGGGAGCAGTACTTC.

Concerning this clonotype itself: This sequence may be a read error, since a much larger clone differs from it by one base. This sequence joins TRBV28 and TRBJ2-1; 7 nucleotides agree with TRBD2. This CDR3 contains 14 residues. Germline V CDR1 and CDR2: MDHEN, SYDVKM. The CDR3 region has the DNA TGTGCCAGCAGTTTCTCCGGGACTATCAATGAGCAGTTATTC. Translation gives CASSFSGTINEQLF.

On this clonotype: The junction shows a germline mismatch at one end, possibly a read error. The gene calls are TRBV11-3 and TRBJ2-2; perhaps D is TRBD1 or TRBD2 (5 bases each). CDR1 is SGHNT and CDR2 is YENEEA in the germline V gene. This CDR3 contains 17 residues. The CDR3 DNA reads TGTGCCAGTAGCTTAGACAGCGCTGGTGCGAACACCGGGGAGCTGCTTTTT. Residues: CASSLDSAGANTGELLF.

This chain links TRBV29-1 with TRBJ2-5; possibly TRBD2 for D (6 bases). CDR3 length: 13 residues. V lost 5 bases and J 8 bases, leaving 18 bases between the germline ends. Germline loops: CDR1 SQVTM, CDR2 ANQGSEA. The CDR3 coding sequence is TGCAGCGTTCCCCATGGAGGCGGGGATACCCAGTACTTC. Encoded protein: CSVPHGGGDTQYF. Combining the CDR3 with reference TRBV29-1 and TRBJ2-5 gives the whole variable domain SAVISQKPSRDICQRGTSLTIQCQVDSQVTMMFWYRQQPGQSLTLIATANQGSEATYESGFVIDKFPISRPNLTFSTLTVSNMSPEDSSIYLCSVPHGGGDTQYFGPGTRLLVL.

The sample holds a few counts of this clonotype. A much larger clone lies one base from this, so it may be a read error. This chain links TRBV10-3 with TRBJ2-3, with a tentative D call TRBD2 (6 bases). Trimming cost V 6 bases and J 0 bases, with 25 bases left between them. Germline lookup yields CDR1 ENHRY and CDR2 SYGVKD. This CDR3 region has 19 residues. CDR3 protein: CAISSPNGLLGTSTDTQYF. DNA for the CDR3: TGTGCCATCAGCTCTCCTAACGGACTACTTGGGACTAGCACAGATACGCAGTATTTT.

This clonotype was seen only once. The J gene is TRBJ2-1, the V gene TRBV15; TRBD2 agrees at 11 bases. V gave up 0 bases and J gave up 2 bases; unmatched junction bases: 6. From germline, CDR1 is LNHNV and CDR2 YYDKDF (reference sequence). The CDR3 is made up of 18 amino acids. The CDR3 bases are TGTGCCACCAGCAGAGATTTAGCGGGAGGGACTCCCTACAATGAGCAGTTCTTC. This gives the protein CATSRDLAGGTPYNEQFF.

This clonotype has just one count. Here the CDR3 DNA reads TGTGCCAGCAGCTGTGACGGGCCGAGGACCTACGAGCAGTACTTC. Translated: CASSCDGPRTYEQYF. The chain carries TRBV11-1 and TRBJ2-7; D gene uncertain. Germline-derived CDR1 and CDR2 are SGHAT and FQDESV (reference sequence). V lost 4 bases and J 2 bases, leaving 15 bases between the germline ends. The CDR3 length is 15 residues.

Comment on this clonotype: One junction end disagrees with the germline gene, perhaps due to a read error. The chain uses TRBV28 and TRBJ2-6, with D possibly matching TRBD2 (5 bases). The CDR3 length is 16 residues. In germline, CDR1 is MDHEN, CDR2 SYDVKM. The CDR3 DNA follows: TGTGCCAACAGTTCCCGGACTCGCTCTGGGGCCAACGTCCTGACTTTC. Translation gives CANSSRTRSGANVLTF.

CDR3 amino acids: CASIPSGQTCGHYEQYF. CDR3 nucleotides: TGTGCCAGCATTCCTAGCGGGCAAACTTGTGGACACTACGAGCAGTACTTC. This chain connects TRBV6-6 to TRBJ2-7; TRBD2 aligns across 8 bases. The germline gives CDR1 MNHNY, CDR2 SVGAGI (reference sequence). J gave up 3 bases and V 7 bases, and 17 bases lay outside the gene matches. CDR3 length: 17 amino acids.

By share of the sample, this clonotype is large. This chain connects TRBV11-2 to TRBJ2-1, with a weak D call TRBD2 (6 bases). Germline V lookup: CDR1 SGHAT, CDR2 FQNNGV. V was shortened by 6 bases and J by 9 bases, with 18 bases between the two germline ends. The CDR3 sequence is 14 residues long. The CDR3 reads CASRQVRRGTEQFF. CDR3 bases: TGTGCCAGCAGACAGGTTCGGAGGGGAACTGAGCAGTTCTTC.

The V call is TRBV28, the J call TRBJ2-1, with 12 positions matching TRBD2. CDR3 size: 14 residues. V gave up 9 bases and J gave up 8 bases; unmatched junction bases: 8. Per the germline V gene, CDR1 is MDHEN and CDR2 is SYDVKM. In nucleotides, the CDR3 is TGTGCCAGTGATTCTAGCGGGAGGGGCTATGAGCAGTTCTTC. Amino acid sequence: CASDSSGRGYEQFF.

Note on this clonotype: Lacking the conserved final phenylalanine or tryptophan, this CDR3 likely reflects a read error. The DNA is omitted, as the CDR3 cannot be located on it reliably, and the CDR3 follows TCRdb's listing. V usage is TRBV11-2 and J usage is TRBJ1-1; TRBD1 is the table's D call, not checked against the DNA. The germline V gene encodes CDR1 SGHAT and CDR2 FQNNGV. The CDR3 sequence runs 13 residues, both termini included. CDR3 sequence: CVSSLEWGLEDFY.

A word on this clonotype: The junction departs from the called germline gene at one end, perhaps through a read error. The rearrangement links TRBV11-2 to TRBJ2-5, with 7 bases fitting TRBD1. From germline, CDR1 is SGHAT and CDR2 FQNNGV. The CDR3 consists of 13 residues. CDR3 nucleotide sequence: TGTGTCAGCAGCTTAGAATCCAGGGGGACCCAGTACTTT. Encoded protein: CVSSLESRGTQYF.

Comment on this clonotype: At one boundary the junction diverges from the germline segment, which might be a read error. The chain uses TRBV29-1 and TRBJ2-1, with D possibly being TRBD1 or TRBD2 (5 bases each). Germline V gene data show CDR1 as SQVTM and CDR2 as ANQGSEA. This CDR3 region has 16 residues. CDR3 amino acids: CNVGGTLAPEWNEQFF. The CDR3 DNA sequence: TGCAACGTTGGGGGAACGCTAGCTCCCGAGTGGAATGAGCAGTTCTTC.

This clonotype was counted ten times or more. This chain uses TRBV4-1 with TRBJ1-3; perhaps TRBD1 as D (5 bases). This CDR3 region has 16 residues. Germline CDR1 and CDR2: MGHRA and YSYEKL. The germline V and J ends were trimmed by 0 bases and 0 bases, with 9 bases remaining between them. The CDR3 region has the DNA TGCGCCAGCAGCCAAGAAGCAGGGCGCTCTGGAAACACCATATATTTT. Translating it yields CASSQEAGRSGNTIYF.

In this sample, this clonotype turned up a few times. The chain recombines TRBV28 with TRBJ1-1; D gene uncertain. V shed 6 bases and J shed 9 bases, with 14 bases lying between them. CDR3 size: 12 residues. The germline CDR1 and CDR2 sequences are MDHEN and SYDVKM. In DNA, the CDR3 is TGTGCCAGCAGACGGTCCCCCAGTCAAGCTTTCTTT. Residues: CASRRSPSQAFF. The entire variable domain, with the rest obtained from reference TRBV28 and TRBJ1-1, is as follows: DVKVTQSSRYLVKRTGEKVFLECVQDMDHENMFWYRQDPGLGLRLIYFSYDVKMKEKGDIPEGYSVSREKKERFSLILESASTNQTSMYLCASRRSPSQAFFGQGTRLTVV.

About this clonotype: A junction end diverges from the germline sequence, so it may reflect a read error. This chain links TRBV5-5 with TRBJ2-1; TRBD2 matches at 7 bases. CDR3 length: 15 residues. CDR1 and CDR2 from the germline V gene are SGHKS and YYEKEE (reference sequence). CDR3 DNA: TGTGTCAGCGCCTCAAGCGGGGCCCCACACAATGAGCAGTCCTTC. Its translation is CVSASSGAPHNEQSF.

A single count supports this clonotype. At one end the junction does not follow the germline gene, possibly because of a read error. J is TRBJ2-3 and V is TRBV23-1, with 8 bases aligning to TRBD1. TRBV23-1 is given ORF status, its function remaining uncertain. This CDR3 region has 16 residues. CDR3 region: CASSPRDRRGTDTQFF. The CDR3 DNA is TGCGCCAGCAGTCCCCGGGACAGGAGGGGCACAGATACGCAGTTTTTT.

A note on this clonotype: One end of the junction does not line up with germline, which may come from a read error. The chain's CDR3 is CAISEIGGTRVHNEQFF. The CDR3 DNA reads TGTGCCATCAGTGAGATCGGCGGGACTAGAGTTCACAATGAGCAGTTCTTC. The rearrangement links TRBV2 to TRBJ2-1, with 8 nucleotides matching TRBD2. This CDR3 comprises 17 residues. Germline V CDR1 and CDR2: SNHLY, FYNNEI.

Ten or more counts support this clonotype. The chain links TRBV29-1 to TRBJ2-7; TRBD2 matches 9 bases. This CDR3 has 14 amino acids. Germline values: CDR1 SQVTM, CDR2 ANQGSEA. V shed 6 bases and J 2 bases; nucleotides not matched to a gene: 8. The CDR3 here is CSVGTGLATYEQYF. The CDR3 region has the DNA TGCAGCGTCGGCACGGGACTAGCAACCTACGAGCAGTACTTC.

Details on this clonotype: The limits of the CDR3 on the DNA are not certain, so only TCRdb's listed CDR3 is given. This chain uses TRBV11-2 with TRBJ1-2. From germline, CDR1 is SGHAT and CDR2 FQNNGV. Including both end residues, the CDR3 is 16 amino acids long. CDR3 amino acids: CACSLVTPEGFYGCTF.

This chain joins TRBV15 and TRBJ2-1, with 8 bases matching TRBD1. This CDR3 contains 15 residues. Per the germline V gene, CDR1 is LNHNV and CDR2 is YYDKDF (reference sequence). The ends lost 4 bases at V and 1 base at J; junction bases unmatched: 3. The CDR3: CATSTGTGSYNEQFF. CDR3 sequence (DNA): TGTGCCACCAGCACCGGGACAGGTTCCTACAATGAGCAGTTCTTC.

This clonotype is medium-sized. V is TRBV11-2 and J is TRBJ1-1; tentative D call: TRBD1 (5 bases). V dropped 0 bases and J dropped 4 bases, with 12 bases sitting between them. CDR3 length equals 15 residues. Germline V gene lookup returns CDR1 SGHAT and CDR2 FQNNGV. The CDR3: CASSLERGGGTEAFF. CDR3 bases: TGTGCCAGCAGCTTAGAGAGGGGTGGCGGCACTGAAGCTTTCTTT. The full variable domain, completed using reference TRBV11-2 and TRBJ1-1, is EAGVAQSPRYKIIEKRQSVAFWCNPISGHATLYWYQQILGQGPKLLIQFQNNGVVDDSQLPKDRFSAERLKGVDSTLKIQPAKLEDSAVYLCASSLERGGGTEAFFGQGTRLTVV.

V usage is TRBV28 and J usage is TRBJ2-6, with 7 bases that match TRBD2. Germline CDR1 MDHEN, CDR2 SYDVKM. CDR3 length equals 16 residues. V trimming: 3 bases; J trimming: 2 bases; junction bases outside the gene matches: 4. CDR3: CASSFLGRAGANVLTF. The CDR3 DNA reads as TGTGCCAGCAGTTTCTTAGGGAGGGCTGGGGCCAACGTCCTGACTTTC.

Details on this clonotype: The conserved final phenylalanine or tryptophan is absent from the CDR3, which likely points to a read error. This chain links TRBV6-6 with TRBJ2-7; TRBD2 matches 9 bases. The germline CDR1 and CDR2 sequences are MNHNY and SVGAGI (reference sequence). The length of the CDR3 is 16 residues. CDR3 region: CTSSPSPGGRAYEQYC. CDR3 nucleotide sequence: TGTACCAGCAGTCCTTCTCCCGGCGGGAGGGCCTACGAGCAGTACTGC.